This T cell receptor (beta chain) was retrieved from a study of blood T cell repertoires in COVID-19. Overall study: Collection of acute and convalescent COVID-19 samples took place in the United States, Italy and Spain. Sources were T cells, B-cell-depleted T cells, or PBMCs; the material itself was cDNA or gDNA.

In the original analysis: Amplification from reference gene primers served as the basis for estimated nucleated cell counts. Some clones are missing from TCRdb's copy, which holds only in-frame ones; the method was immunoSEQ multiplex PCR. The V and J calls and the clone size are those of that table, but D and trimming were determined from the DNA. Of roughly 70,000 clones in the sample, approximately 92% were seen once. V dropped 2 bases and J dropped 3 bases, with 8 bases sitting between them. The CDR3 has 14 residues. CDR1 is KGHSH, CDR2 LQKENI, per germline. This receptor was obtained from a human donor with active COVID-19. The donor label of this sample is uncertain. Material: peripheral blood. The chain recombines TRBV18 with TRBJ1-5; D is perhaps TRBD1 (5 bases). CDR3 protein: CASSPGHSNQPQHF. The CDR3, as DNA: TGTGCCAGCTCACCAGGACACTCCAATCAGCCCCAGCATTTT. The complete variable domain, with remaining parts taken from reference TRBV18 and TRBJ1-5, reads NAGVMQNPRHLVRRRGQEARLRCSPMKGHSHVYWYRQLPEEGLKFMVYLQKENIIDESGMPKERFSAEFPKEGPSILRIQQVVRGDSAAYFCASSPGHSNQPQHFGDGTRLSIL.